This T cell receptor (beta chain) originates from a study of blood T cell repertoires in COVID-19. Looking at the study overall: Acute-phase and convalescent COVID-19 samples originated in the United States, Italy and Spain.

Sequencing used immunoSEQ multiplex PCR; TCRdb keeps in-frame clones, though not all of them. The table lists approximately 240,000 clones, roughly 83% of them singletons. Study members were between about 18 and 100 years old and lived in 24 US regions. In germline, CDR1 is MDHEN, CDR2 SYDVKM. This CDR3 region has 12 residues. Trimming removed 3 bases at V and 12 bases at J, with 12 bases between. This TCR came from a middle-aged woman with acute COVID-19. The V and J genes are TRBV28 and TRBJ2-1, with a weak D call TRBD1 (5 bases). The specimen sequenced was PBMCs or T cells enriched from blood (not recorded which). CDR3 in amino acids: CASSFRVSWQFF. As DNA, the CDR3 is TGTGCCAGCAGTTTCAGGGTGAGCTGGCAGTTCTTC.